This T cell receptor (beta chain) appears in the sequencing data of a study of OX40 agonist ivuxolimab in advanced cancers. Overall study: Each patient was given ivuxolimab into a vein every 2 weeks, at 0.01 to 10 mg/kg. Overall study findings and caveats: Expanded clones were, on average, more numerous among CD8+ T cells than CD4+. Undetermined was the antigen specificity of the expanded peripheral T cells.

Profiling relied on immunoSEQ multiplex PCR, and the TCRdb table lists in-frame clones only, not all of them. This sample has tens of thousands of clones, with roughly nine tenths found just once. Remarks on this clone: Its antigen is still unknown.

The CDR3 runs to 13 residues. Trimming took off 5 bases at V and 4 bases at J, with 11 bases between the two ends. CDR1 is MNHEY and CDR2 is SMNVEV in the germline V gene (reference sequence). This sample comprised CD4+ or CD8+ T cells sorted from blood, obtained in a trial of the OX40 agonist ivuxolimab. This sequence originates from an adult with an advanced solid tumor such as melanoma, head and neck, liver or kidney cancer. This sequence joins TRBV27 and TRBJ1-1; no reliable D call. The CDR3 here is CASSQRPLTEAFF. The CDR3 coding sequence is TGTGCCAGCAGTCAGAGGCCCCTCACTGAAGCTTTCTTT.